Reported below is one TCR beta chain. Trimming shortened V by 4 bases and J by 4 bases, and 13 bases separated the two germline ends. Germline V gives CDR1 ENHRY, CDR2 SYGVKD. This CDR3 is 14 amino acids long. Participants' own reports of clinical history determined their cohort assignment. Recovered status applied to Cohort 3 donors who had two consecutive negative PCRs. It also applied to those with clearance or with symptom resolution. These data come from a study of blood T cell repertoires in COVID-19. As for the study in general: The United States, Italy and Spain supplied acute and convalescent COVID-19 samples. The analysed material was cDNA or gDNA that came from T cells, B-cell-depleted T cells, or PBMCs.

Method: immunoSEQ multiplex PCR; TCRdb's copy keeps in-frame clones and lacks some. The profile shows more than 450,000 clones, roughly 90% of them singletons. This sequence originates from a woman in her late teens or twenties who had recovered from COVID-19. The V and J genes are TRBV10-3 and TRBJ2-5; perhaps TRBD2 as D (6 bases). Specimen: PBMCs or T cells enriched from blood (not recorded which). The CDR3 region is CAISVPGRGETQYF. CDR3 sequence (DNA): TGTGCCATCAGTGTCCCGGGGCGGGGAGAGACCCAGTACTTC.